The clone carrying this T cell receptor (beta chain) was seen a handful of times. What it binds is not known. Data came from immunoSEQ multiplex PCR; TCRdb stores just in-frame clones and leaves some out. The repertoire yields more than 65,000 clones, none seen only once; the top ten contain approximately 0.81%. The data belong to a study of T cell clonality in common variable immunodeficiency. Study-wide points: CVID subjects had higher TCRbeta clonality than healthy controls, most marked in about a third. Shared TCRbeta clones were fewer between CVID subjects than controls.

Most patients and controls had Caucasian heritage. Each donor provided about 5 to 9 ml of heparinized whole blood. The receptor comes from a person between 18 and 70 years old in good health. Sequences were obtained from peripheral blood mononuclear cells.

The sequenced part of the CDR3 DNA is TGTGCCAGCAACAGGGAACGAGCTCAAGGC. It yields the protein CASNRERAQG. The entire CDR3 reads CASNRERAQGYTF. The chain carries TRBV11-2 and TRBJ1-2; the D gene is possibly TRBD1 (6 bases). Read data end 3 residues before the CDR3 end; the end is taken from the germline J gene. Germline CDR1 is SGHAT and CDR2 is FQNNGV. This CDR3 is built from 13 residues.